A selection of T cell receptor beta chains follows, all from one sample in a study of T cells after posttransplantation cyclophosphamide. Profiled with immunoSEQ multiplex PCR; TCRdb holds only in-frame clones, not every one. The table records tens of thousands of clones, 90% to 95% of them present only once. The specimen was naive CD4+ T cells sorted from blood. Source of these receptors: a man aged 25 to 40 in good health and a related stem cell transplant donor. Both conserved end residues are part of each CDR3. Each record gives: J gene, clone size, V gene, D gene, CDR3 protein, CDR3 DNA. A D gene is named only where the DNA matches it firmly. The listing skips clone size in some rows; elsewhere it reads once, few, many or a size class.

TRBJ2-7	.	TRBV6-1	.	CASNPPGQIAYEQYF	TGTGCCAGCAACCCCCCTGGGCAGATAGCCTACGAGCAGTACTTC
TRBJ1-1	once	TRBV5-1	.	CASSFQGNTEAFF	TGCGCCAGCAGCTTTCAGGGGAACACTGAAGCTTTCTTT
TRBJ2-1	.	TRBV9	.	CASSVDPRGIGVYEQFF	TGTGCCAGCAGCGTAGACCCACGGGGTATAGGTGTTTATGAGCAGTTCTTC
TRBJ2-1	once	TRBV5-6	.	CASRGPRGRNEQFF	TGTGCCAGCAGAGGTCCGCGGGGAAGGAATGAGCAGTTCTTC
TRBJ2-1	.	TRBV10-1	.	CASSIGGPYNEQFF	TGCGCCAGCAGTATCGGGGGTCCCTACAATGAGCAGTTCTTC
TRBJ1-5	.	TRBV2	.	CASSDRSSNQPQHF	TGTGCCAGCAGTGATAGGAGTAGCAATCAGCCCCAGCATTTT
TRBJ1-6	.	TRBV7-3	.	CASSSQGSSYNSPLHF	TGTGCCAGCAGCTCCCAGGGGAGCTCCTATAATTCACCCCTCCACTTT
TRBJ2-3	.	TRBV5-1	.	CASSSTTPRAGDTQYF	TGCGCCAGCAGCTCCACAACCCCCAGGGCCGGAGATACGCAGTATTTT
TRBJ2-7	.	TRBV5-1	.	CASSPQGPPYEQYF	TGCGCCAGCAGCCCACAGGGACCCCCCTACGAGCAGTACTTC
TRBJ2-1	.	TRBV14	TRBD2	CASSQFRGGSHEQFF	TGTGCCAGCAGCCAGTTTCGGGGGGGCTCCCATGAGCAGTTCTTC
TRBJ2-3	.	TRBV11-3	TRBD1	CASSLRTGKDTQYF	TGTGCCAGCAGCTTACGGACAGGGAAAGATACGCAGTATTTT
TRBJ1-3	.	TRBV5-1	TRBD1	CASSSRGLGNTIYF	TGCGCCAGCAGCTCAAGGGGGCTTGGAAACACCATATATTTT
TRBJ2-5	.	TRBV20-1	TRBD2	CSRLAGETQYF	TGCTCCCGACTAGCGGGGGAGACCCAGTACTTC
TRBJ1-2	once	TRBV7-2	TRBD1	CASSLGQDLGYGYTF	TGTGCCAGCAGCTTGGGACAGGACTTAGGATATGGCTACACCTTC
TRBJ2-5	.	TRBV7-6	.	CASSSTGSIQETQYF	TGTGCCAGCAGCTCCACAGGGTCCATCCAAGAGACCCAGTACTTC
TRBJ1-5	.	TRBV5-1	TRBD1	CASSLAGTGANQPQHF	TGCGCCAGCAGCTTGGCGGGGACAGGGGCCAATCAGCCCCAGCATTTT
TRBJ2-1	.	TRBV2	.	CASSELGGMAENEQFF	TGTGCCAGCAGTGAATTGGGAGGCATGGCGGAAAATGAGCAGTTCTTC
TRBJ1-5	.	TRBV28	TRBD1	CASSLGDRVRQPQHF	TGTGCCAGCAGTTTGGGGGACAGGGTACGTCAGCCCCAGCATTTT
TRBJ2-7	.	TRBV27	TRBD2	CASSGLAGANADEQYF	TGTGCCAGCAGTGGGTTAGCGGGGGCCAACGCCGACGAGCAGTACTTC
TRBJ2-7	.	TRBV10-2	TRBD2	CASSTSGDSYEQYF	TGCGCCAGCAGTACTAGCGGTGACTCCTACGAGCAGTACTTC
TRBJ1-1	.	TRBV4-1	.	CASSSDWNTEAFF	TGCGCCAGCAGTTCAGATTGGAACACTGAAGCTTTCTTT
TRBJ1-5	once	TRBV27	.	CASSHGGQPQHF	TGTGCCAGCAGTCATGGAGGGCAGCCCCAGCATTTT
TRBJ1-5	.	TRBV27	.	CASSLTGLVQPQHF	TGTGCCAGCAGTTTAACAGGATTGGTTCAGCCCCAGCATTTT
TRBJ1-6	.	TRBV7-2	TRBD1	CASSWSGTGPSPPHF	TGTGCCAGCAGCTGGTCCGGGACAGGGCCCTCACCCCCCCACTTT
TRBJ1-3	.	TRBV18	.	CASSPTAVGSGNTIYF	TGTGCCAGCTCACCGACGGCAGTCGGGTCTGGAAACACCATATATTTT
TRBJ2-5	.	TRBV4-2	TRBD2	CASSQGTSLTRGQETQYF	TGTGCCAGCAGCCAAGGGACTAGCCTAACAAGGGGCCAAGAGACCCAGTACTTC
TRBJ1-5	.	TRBV7-2	TRBD1	CASSSTGVGQPQHF	TGTGCCAGCAGCTCTACAGGGGTTGGTCAGCCCCAGCATTTT
TRBJ1-5	.	TRBV28	TRBD1	CASTRQGGNQPQHF	TGTGCCAGCACCAGACAGGGTGGCAATCAGCCCCAGCATTTT